The rows below give T cell receptor beta chains drawn from one sample of a study of blood T cell repertoires in COVID-19. The data were produced by immunoSEQ multiplex PCR, yet TCRdb's version contains in-frame clones alone and is incomplete. The sample yields approximately 350,000 clones, less than 90% seen once. Specimen: peripheral blood. The receptors derive from a woman in her sixties with COVID-19, enrolled during active disease. CDR3s include the opening cysteine and the closing phenylalanine or tryptophan. Fields, in order: J gene, D gene, V gene, clone size, CDR3 DNA, CDR3 protein. A D gene is named only where the DNA matches it firmly. Some rows mark clone size as missing; the rest say once, few, many or name a class of expanded clone.

J: TRBJ2-5; D: TRBD2; V: TRBV7-7; size: once; DNA: TGTGCCAGCAGCTCAGGACTAGCCCCCCAAGAGACCCAGTACTTC; CDR3: CASSSGLAPQETQYF
J: TRBJ1-1; D: TRBD1; V: TRBV10-1; size: -; DNA: TGCGCCAGCAATGACAGGGCGAACACTGAAGCTTTCTTT; CDR3: CASNDRANTEAFF
J: TRBJ1-1; D: -; V: TRBV30; size: once; DNA: TGTGCCTGGAGTGCTGCTTCGGGGGACACTGAAGCTTTCTTT; CDR3: CAWSAASGDTEAFF
J: TRBJ1-5; D: -; V: TRBV5-5; size: -; DNA: TGTGCCAGCAGCTTGAGGGCCCAGGAGGATAGCAATCAGCCCCAGCATTTT; CDR3: CASSLRAQEDSNQPQHF
J: TRBJ2-2; D: -; V: TRBV11-2; size: -; DNA: TGTGCCAGCAGCCGGAGCAGGGTTAAGACCGGGGAGCTGTTTTTT; CDR3: CASSRSRVKTGELFF
J: TRBJ1-5; D: -; V: TRBV5-1; size: -; DNA: TGCGCCAGCAGCTTGGCCTTCGTAGCTAATCAGCCCCAGCATTTT; CDR3: CASSLAFVANQPQHF
J: TRBJ2-1; D: -; V: TRBV6-5; size: -; DNA: TGTGCCAGCACCGGACTTCCCTCCTACAATGAGCAGTTCTTC; CDR3: CASTGLPSYNEQFF
J: TRBJ1-1; D: -; V: TRBV27; size: -; DNA: TGTGCCAGCACCCTGACCGGGGGGAACACTGAAGCTTTCTTT; CDR3: CASTLTGGNTEAFF
J: TRBJ1-5; D: TRBD1; V: TRBV24-1; size: once; DNA: TGTGCCACCAGTGATGATCCGACCCACGCACCATCCGGCGGGACAGAGAATCAGCCCCAGCATTTT; CDR3: CATSDDPTHAPSGGTENQPQHF
J: TRBJ2-5; D: TRBD1; V: TRBV12-5; size: -; DNA: TGTGCTACCCACCGGGACAGGAAAGAGACCCAGTACTTC; CDR3: CATHRDRKETQYF
J: TRBJ2-3; D: -; V: TRBV14; size: -; DNA: TGTGCCAGCAGCCAAGGATACGGCGGAGATACGCAGTATTTT; CDR3: CASSQGYGGDTQYF
J: TRBJ1-6; D: -; V: TRBV27; size: -; DNA: TGTGCCAGCAGTTATAGCACTGATTCACCCCTCCACTTT; CDR3: CASSYSTDSPLHF
J: TRBJ2-6; D: -; V: TRBV20-1; size: -; DNA: TGCAGTGCTAGTGGGAACAGGTGGCTCTCTGGGGCCAACGTCCTGACTTTC; CDR3: CSASGNRWLSGANVLTF
J: TRBJ1-1; D: -; V: TRBV18; size: -; DNA: TGTGCCAGCTCACCTTTAGAGGGTAGGACTGAAGCTTTCTTT; CDR3: CASSPLEGRTEAFF
J: TRBJ2-5; D: -; V: TRBV29-1; size: -; DNA: TGCAGCGTTAGGAGGACAGTCCAAGAGACCCAGTACTTC; CDR3: CSVRRTVQETQYF